This T cell receptor (beta chain) appears in the sequencing data of a study of blood T cells in healthy people across ages. The V segment lost 3 bases and the J segment 9 bases; nucleotides outside the gene matches: 8. Per germline, CDR1 SGHTA and CDR2 FQGNSA. The length of the CDR3 is 16 residues. On this clonotype itself: Antigen specificity is unknown.

A second PCR, run for about 6 to 11 cycles, used a sample-barcoded 5' primer plus a J-beta primer mix. TCRdb re-called the 5' RACE reads with MiXCR, one entry per CDR3 protein. The sample lists 600,000 to 850,000 distinct CDR3 sequences; more than 40% were seen once. Whole-study results and caveats: Both higher diversity and more naive CD4+ cells marked long-lived donors when set against aged donors.

Sequenced: blood. The TCR originated in a woman aged 55-70 years in good health. This rearrangement joins TRBV7-2 to TRBJ2-1, with 13 bases matching TRBD2. The CDR3 region is CASSFPGTSGISEQFF. The CDR3 nucleotides are TGTGCCAGCAGCTTTCCCGGGACTAGCGGGATCAGTGAGCAGTTCTTC.